This is a list of T cell receptor beta chains from one sample in a study of blood T cell repertoires in COVID-19. Clones were sequenced by immunoSEQ multiplex PCR, and TCRdb holds only the in-frame ones, with some missing. The sample yields about 410,000 clones, roughly 90% seen once. The sample taken for sequencing was peripheral blood. Source of these receptors: a woman aged 40 to 50 with COVID-19, enrolled during active disease. CDR3s include the opening cysteine and the closing phenylalanine or tryptophan. The D gene is left open where the match is weak. A clone size is listed for some rows: how often the clone was seen (once, few, many), or a class if it is expanded.

TGTGCCACCAGTGACTCCAGGACTAGCACAGATACGCAGTATTTT	CATSDSRTSTDTQYF	15	NA	TRBV24-1	TRBJ2-3	NA
TGTGCCAGCGGAAGAAGGGGAGAAGCTTTCTTT	CASGRRGEAFF	11	NA	TRBV6-5	TRBJ1-1	once
TGTGCCAGCAGTCCCGGGACAGGGAGAGGCAAAAACATTCAGTACTTC	CASSPGTGRGKNIQYF	16	TRBD1	TRBV28	TRBJ2-4	once
TGTGCCAGCAGCCCAACTAGGAAGGGCGGAGCTTTCTTT	CASSPTRKGGAFF	13	NA	TRBV7-2	TRBJ1-1	NA
TGTGCCAGTAGTTCCCGACAGGTCGAAAAACTGTTTTTT	CASSSRQVEKLFF	13	NA	TRBV19	TRBJ1-4	NA
TGTGCCAGCAGCTTGACACCAACTAATGAAAAACTGTTTTTT	CASSLTPTNEKLFF	14	NA	TRBV5-4	TRBJ1-4	NA
TGTGCCAGCAGTTACGAGGGTTCCAATCAGCCCCAGCATTTT	CASSYEGSNQPQHF	14	NA	TRBV6-5	TRBJ1-5	NA
TGTGCCAGCTGCCGAGCCACGTCCGGCCAAGAGACCCAGTACTTC	CASCRATSGQETQYF	15	NA	TRBV7-9	TRBJ2-5	NA
TGCAGCTTACTACCGGGACTAGCGGGAGATCGGATCTACAATGAGCAGTTCTTC	CSLLPGLAGDRIYNEQFF	18	TRBD2	TRBV29-1	TRBJ2-1	NA
TGTGCCACCAGTGAGCCCGGGCGAGGGAAAGGCTACACCTTC	CATSEPGRGKGYTF	14	NA	TRBV24-1	TRBJ1-2	NA
TGTGCCAGCAGTTTATCCGGGAGGGCAGGCACCGGGGAGCTGTTTTTT	CASSLSGRAGTGELFF	16	TRBD2	TRBV28	TRBJ2-2	NA
TGTGCCAGCAGGTGGGAGGTGAACAATGAGCAGTTCTTC	CASRWEVNNEQFF	13	NA	TRBV28	TRBJ2-1	NA
TGTGCCAGTAGAGCTGGGGGCACTTCACCCCTCCACTTT	CASRAGGTSPLHF	13	NA	TRBV19	TRBJ1-6	NA
TGTGCCAGCAGCCTACAGGGGGCTGCCTACAATGAGCAGTTCTTC	CASSLQGAAYNEQFF	15	TRBD1	TRBV7-3	TRBJ2-1	once
TGTGCCAGCAGCTTATATGGACAGGGGACTGAAGCTTTCTTT	CASSLYGQGTEAFF	14	TRBD1	TRBV7-3	TRBJ1-1	NA
TGTGCCAGCAGTTACTCTCCGGTGAACACTGAAGCTTTCTTT	CASSYSPVNTEAFF	14	NA	TRBV6-2/TRBV6-3	TRBJ1-1	NA
TGTGCCAGCAGCACCCGGACAGGGGAACCCTACGAGCAGTACTTC	CASSTRTGEPYEQYF	15	TRBD1	TRBV7-8	TRBJ2-7	NA
TGTGCCAGCAGCAACGGGGGTTTCATCGAGGGCGGCACAGATACGCAGTATTTT	CASSNGGFIEGGTDTQYF	18	NA	TRBV21-1	TRBJ2-3	NA
TGTGCCAGCAGTTTATTTCGGGGTTTCCCTCCCGAAGCTTTCTTT	CASSLFRGFPPEAFF	15	NA	TRBV28	TRBJ1-1	NA
TGTGCCAGCAGCCTAAGGGCCGGGGGGATACTCAATGAGCAGTTCTTC	CASSLRAGGILNEQFF	16	TRBD2	TRBV3-1/TRBV3-2	TRBJ2-1	NA
TGTGCCAGCAGCAAAAAGGGGGATTGGTCCTACGAGCAGTACTTC	CASSKKGDWSYEQYF	15	NA	TRBV7-2	TRBJ2-7	NA
TGTGCCACCCGACAGGGGACCTATGAGAACACTGAAGCTTTCTTT	CATRQGTYENTEAFF	15	TRBD1	TRBV10-3	TRBJ1-1	NA
TGCAGCGTTCGGACAGGGGAAGAGACCCAGTACTTC	CSVRTGEETQYF	12	TRBD1	TRBV29-1	TRBJ2-5	NA
TGTGCCAGCAGTACGGGACTGACTAATGAAAAACTGTTTTTT	CASSTGLTNEKLFF	14	NA	TRBV28	TRBJ1-4	once
TGTGCCAGCAGCCCAGGGGGCTCTGGCTACACCTTC	CASSPGGSGYTF	12	TRBD1	TRBV6-5	TRBJ1-2	NA
TGTGCCAGCGTTGAGGGGGCCAGCAATCAGCCCCAGCATTTT	CASVEGASNQPQHF	14	TRBD1	TRBV6-5	TRBJ1-5	NA
TGTGCCAGCAGCGTGGGGACAGGCAACCCTATTGGCTACACCTTC	CASSVGTGNPIGYTF	15	TRBD1	TRBV9	TRBJ1-2	NA
TGTGCCAGCAGCCAAGGCAGGATAAGGGGGAGCAATCAGCCCCAGCATTTT	CASSQGRIRGSNQPQHF	17	NA	TRBV4-2	TRBJ1-5	NA
TGTGCCACCCGCGGGACTAGCGGATACTACGAGCAGTACTTC	CATRGTSGYYEQYF	14	TRBD2	TRBV19	TRBJ2-7	NA
TGTGCCAGCAGCCAAAGGGTAGGAGGCACTGAAGCTTTCTTT	CASSQRVGGTEAFF	14	NA	TRBV3-1/TRBV3-2	TRBJ1-1	NA
TGTGCCAGCAGCTTGACAGGGAGCCCCTACAATCAGCCCCAGCATTTT	CASSLTGSPYNQPQHF	16	TRBD1	TRBV7-8	TRBJ1-5	NA
TGTGCCAGCAGCCCTCCGGACAGGGGGCTCTATGGCTACACCTTC	CASSPPDRGLYGYTF	15	TRBD1	TRBV5-6	TRBJ1-2	NA
TGCAGCGTTGATTTGCTAGCGGACTGGGATACGCAGTATTTT	CSVDLLADWDTQYF	14	TRBD2	TRBV29-1	TRBJ2-3	few
TGCGCCAGCAGCCAAGACAAGAACACTGAAGCTTTCTTT	CASSQDKNTEAFF	13	NA	TRBV4-1	TRBJ1-1	NA
TGTGCCAGCAGTTTATCCGGACTAGAGGGGCAGTTCTTC	CASSLSGLEGQFF	13	TRBD2	TRBV27	TRBJ2-1	NA
TGTGCCAGCAGCCCTGACAGCATATCCTCCTATAATTCACCCCTCCACTTT	CASSPDSISSYNSPLHF	17	NA	TRBV11-2	TRBJ1-6	NA
TGTGCCAGCAGCCCGGGGTGGGTGGTTGACATTCAGTACTTC	CASSPGWVVDIQYF	14	NA	TRBV11-2	TRBJ2-4	NA
TGTGCCAGCAGCTCCGTAGTAGTGACTGAAGCTTTCTTT	CASSSVVVTEAFF	13	NA	TRBV7-3	TRBJ1-1	NA
TGTGCCAGCAGCGTAGGACTTGAGGCCGTCTACGAGCAGTACTTC	CASSVGLEAVYEQYF	15	NA	TRBV9	TRBJ2-7	NA
TGTGCCAGCTCACCCCGAGGACAGGGGGGCCTCCCAGATACGCAGTATTTT	CASSPRGQGGLPDTQYF	17	TRBD1	TRBV18	TRBJ2-3	NA
TGTGCCAGCAGCGACAGGCAGGGCTGGGTCACTGAAGCTTTCTTT	CASSDRQGWVTEAFF	15	NA	TRBV2	TRBJ1-1	NA
TGTGCCAGCAGTTTCAATGCCGGGACAGGGAATGGCTACACCTTC	CASSFNAGTGNGYTF	15	TRBD1	TRBV27	TRBJ1-2	NA
TGTGCCAGCATTCTAGCGGGGGGGCTTCCCTACGAGCAGTACTTC	CASILAGGLPYEQYF	15	TRBD2	TRBV7-2	TRBJ2-7	NA
TGCGCCAGCAGATCGGACAGCACTAACTATGGCTACACCTTC	CASRSDSTNYGYTF	14	NA	TRBV5-1	TRBJ1-2	NA
TGCGCCAGCAGCGAATGGGGAAGCGGGAGGGAAGAGACCCAGTACTTC	CASSEWGSGREETQYF	16	TRBD2	TRBV4-1	TRBJ2-5	once
TGTGCCAGCGGGAGTTACTACGAGCAGTACTTC	CASGSYYEQYF	11	NA	TRBV9	TRBJ2-7	NA
TGTGCCAGCAGTGTTTTACAGGGCAATCAGCCCCAGCATTTT	CASSVLQGNQPQHF	14	NA	TRBV2	TRBJ1-5	many